This T cell receptor beta chain was sequenced in a study of T cells after yellow fever vaccination. Study observations and caveats: By day 5 rather than day 15, the secondary response had peaked, though it was weaker. FACS-sorted repertoires might harbor abundant contaminating clonotypes from the bulk population. Most primary-vaccination clones recurred post-booster (roughly 96% CD4, roughly 87% CD8).

V lost 6 bases, J lost 10 bases, and 19 bases lay in between. The germline gives CDR1 MNHEY, CDR2 SMNVEV (reference sequence). This CDR3 has 14 amino acids. TCRdb recomputed calls from the 5' RACE reads with MiXCR, one row per CDR3 protein. The data show under 70,000 distinct CDR3 sequences, 7.1% seen once. The sample holds a few counts of this clonotype. Its antigen is unidentified. Here the sequenced sample was CD8+ T cells sorted from PBMCs, taken on the day of the first yellow fever vaccination. The TCR was taken from a man younger than 30 who received the YFV17D yellow fever vaccine. The chain recombines TRBV27 with TRBJ1-5, with D perhaps TRBD1 (5 bases). CDR3 bases: TGTGCCAGCAGGGGAGCGGGGCCCCTGAATCCCCAGCATTTT. It encodes CASRGAGPLNPQHF.